These 5 T cell receptor beta chains share one sample of origin, sequenced in a study of cytomegalovirus exposure and HLA in healthy donors. PCR used 60 Vbeta primers and 13 Jbeta primers. The table came from immunoSEQ multiplex PCR; TCRdb's copy has only in-frame clones and leaves some out. Here the sample spans about 98,000 clones, roughly three quarters being singletons. The sample comprised PBMCs. These receptors originate from a male donor in good health and CMV-seropositive.

V gene TRBV5-4 combines with J gene TRBJ2-2; 9 bases map to TRBD2. With 4 bases clipped from V and 7 bases from J, the junction kept 8 bases outside the gene matches. Germline loops: CDR1 SGHNT, CDR2 YYREEE (reference sequence). The CDR3 consists of 15 residues. The CDR3 region is CASSVLTSGIGELFF. As DNA, the CDR3 is TGTGCCAGCAGCGTTCTGACTAGCGGTATCGGGGAGCTGTTTTTT. The full variable domain, in which reference TRBV5-4 and TRBJ2-2 provide the parts outside the CDR3, is ETGVTQSPTHLIKTRGQQVTLRCSSQSGHNTVSWYQQALGQGPQFIFQYYREEENGRGNFPPRFSGLQFPNYSSELNVNALELDDSALYLCASSVLTSGIGELFFGEGSRLTVL.

V usage is TRBV29-1 and J usage is TRBJ2-3, with TRBD2 identical over 7 bases. This CDR3 region has 16 residues. The ends lost 4 bases at V and 5 bases at J; junction bases unmatched: 15. Per germline, CDR1 SQVTM and CDR2 ANQGSEA. The CDR3 DNA is TGCAGCGTTGGGGAGGGTCCGGGTGCCTTAGGAGATACGCAGTATTTT. Protein: CSVGEGPGALGDTQYF.

This chain joins TRBV30 and TRBJ2-5; D is ambiguous. With 1 base removed from V and 2 bases from J, the gap between germline ends came to 8 bases. The CDR3 spans 13 residues. In germline, CDR1 is GTSNPN, CDR2 SVGIG (reference sequence). The CDR3 bases are TGTGCCTGGAGTGGCTCAGGACAAGAGACCCAGTACTTC. Translation: CAWSGSGQETQYF.

This clone was picked up a small number of times. This chain connects TRBV9 to TRBJ1-1, with D hard to call. This CDR3 spans 14 amino acids. Germline-derived CDR1 and CDR2 are SGDLS and YYNGEE. The ends were cut back, 2 bases at V and 1 base at J, with 9 bases in the middle. The CDR3 nucleotides read TGTGCCAGCAGCGTGTCCCAGAAGAACACTGAAGCTTTCTTT. Amino acids: CASSVSQKNTEAFF.

The chain is built from TRBV28 and TRBJ2-3; TRBD2 aligns across 11 bases. This CDR3 comprises 16 residues. Trimming took 9 bases from V and 2 from J; bases not matched to a gene: 10. Germline lookup yields CDR1 MDHEN and CDR2 SYDVKM. This CDR3 is CASGSPGLAATDTQYF. The CDR3 DNA reads TGTGCCAGTGGTTCCCCGGGACTAGCGGCCACAGATACGCAGTATTTT. Full variable domain (missing parts from reference TRBV28 and TRBJ2-3): DVKVTQSSRYLVKRTGEKVFLECVQDMDHENMFWYRQDPGLGLRLIYFSYDVKMKEKGDIPEGYSVSREKKERFSLILESASTNQTSMYLCASGSPGLAATDTQYFGPGTRLTVL.